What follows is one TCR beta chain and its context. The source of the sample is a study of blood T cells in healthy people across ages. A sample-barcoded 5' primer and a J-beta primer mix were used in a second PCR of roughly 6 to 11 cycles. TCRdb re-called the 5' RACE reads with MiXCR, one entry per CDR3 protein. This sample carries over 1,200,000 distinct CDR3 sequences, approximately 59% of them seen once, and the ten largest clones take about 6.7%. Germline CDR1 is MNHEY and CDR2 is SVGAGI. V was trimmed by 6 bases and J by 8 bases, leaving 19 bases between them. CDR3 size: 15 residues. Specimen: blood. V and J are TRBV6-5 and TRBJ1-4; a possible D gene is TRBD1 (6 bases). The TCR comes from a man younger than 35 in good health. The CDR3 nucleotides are TGTGCCAGCAGGCGGACAGCCTCTACGAGCGAAAAACTGTTTTTT. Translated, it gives CASRRTASTSEKLFF.